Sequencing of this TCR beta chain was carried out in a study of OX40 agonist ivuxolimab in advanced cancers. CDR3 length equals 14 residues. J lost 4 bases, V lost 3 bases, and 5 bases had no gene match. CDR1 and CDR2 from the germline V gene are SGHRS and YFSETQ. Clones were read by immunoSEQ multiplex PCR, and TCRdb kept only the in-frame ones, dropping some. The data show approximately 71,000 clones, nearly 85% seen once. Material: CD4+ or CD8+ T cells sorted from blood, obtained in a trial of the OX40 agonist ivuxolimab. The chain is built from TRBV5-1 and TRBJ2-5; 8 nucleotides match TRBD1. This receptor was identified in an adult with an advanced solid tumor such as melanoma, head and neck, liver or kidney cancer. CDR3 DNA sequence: TGCGCCAGCAGCTCTTCCGACAGGGGAGAGACCCAGTACTTC. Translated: CASSSSDRGETQYF.